The clone carrying this T cell receptor (beta chain) has a count of ten or more. Its antigen is undetermined. This specimen comes from a study of T cell repertoires in cytomegalovirus infection. Across the study: Signatures in public TCR beta sequences pointed to both CMV infection and matching HLA type.

Study outcomes and limitations: The ex vivo response was dominated by HLA-C-restricted CMV-specific TCR beta clonotypes.

TCRdb redid the calling of the reads with MiXCR, one entry per CDR3 protein. The sample has under 250,000 distinct CDR3 sequences, roughly an eighth seen once. The CDR3 totals 13 residues. V lost 6 bases, J lost 4 bases, and 5 bases stayed unmatched. Looked up from germline, CDR1 is SGHVS and CDR2 is FQNEAQ. The sample comprised PBMCs. V and J are TRBV7-8 and TRBJ1-2; 7 nucleotides agree with TRBD1. The TCR originated in a human donor in good health (CMV status not recorded). Some clones in this sample may be carry-over from other donors' samples. For the CDR3, the DNA is TGTGCCAGCAGAGGGGGCGCCTTCTATGGCTACACCTTC. This codes for CASRGGAFYGYTF.